This T cell receptor (beta chain) was recorded in a study of human T cells and chemical hapten exposure. The study, taken as a whole, reports: DPC sensitization produced no change in TCRs with frequency above 1 in 1000.

Time point in this sample: patch test 3, about 24 weeks after DPC sensitization. Treatment meaning: therapeutic diphenylcyclopropenone sensitization with weekly scalp DPC. Blood, whole and unfractionated, served as the source for total RNA extraction. Original analysis: From about 22,000 to 700,000 TCRs were found per sample, with a median of around 96,000. Each CDR3 protein gets one entry after TCRdb re-called the RACE reads with MiXCR. The V and J calls come from TCRdb's annotation, not from the publication. There are roughly 84,000 distinct CDR3 sequences in the sample; 11% occur only once, and roughly 3.7% lies in the top ten. This CDR3 comprises 14 residues. V was trimmed by 3 bases and J by 2 bases, leaving 10 bases between them. This clonotype was observed many times. No antigen is known for it.

Sequenced here: whole blood, sampled in connection with sensitization to the hapten diphenylcyclopropenone (DPC). The chain recombines TRBV12-3 or TRBV12-4 with TRBJ2-5, with D maybe TRBD1 (6 bases). The TCR originated in a woman aged 45-65 years with alopecia areata. Some clones in this sample may be carry-over from other donors' samples. The CDR3 DNA follows: TGTGCCAGCAGTTTTTCGGGGACACAAGAGACCCAGTACTTC. Protein: CASSFSGTQETQYF.